This T cell receptor (beta chain) was captured in a study of T cells in Graves' hyperthyroidism and ophthalmopathy (dated by TCRdb to between 2017 and 2020). Study-level background: To identify TCR V-J signatures that set the groups apart, the researchers used a discovery cohort of 100 patients, made up of roughly 45 with Graves' ophthalmopathy and some 58 with stable Graves' hyperthyroidism. Prospective prediction of ophthalmopathy was tested in an independent validation cohort consisting of about 19 hyperthyroidism patients and over 15 patients who later progressed to ophthalmopathy. The roughly 91 discovery patients were randomly divided into training and test sets at a 7:3 ratio. The study also compared thyroid tissue and blood T-cell repertoires from several Graves' hyperthyroidism patients. Once sampling was done, hyperthyroidism patients were given methimazole at a starting dose of 30 mg daily, whereas ophthalmopathy patients were given high-dose intravenous methylprednisolone. TCR Vbeta CDR3 sequencing of approximately 140 peripheral blood samples (more than 40 ophthalmopathy, about 80 hyperthyroidism and some 17 progressor patients) is reported in the paper. Paper-wide results and their limitations: No statistical method was used to fix the sample size in advance, and group allocation was not hidden from the investigators. A 13 V-J signature model separated ophthalmopathy from stable hyperthyroidism, with around 88% sensitivity and about 81% specificity in cross-validation and 80%/75% in testing. Most expanded thyroid clonotypes (frequency above 0.001) were also detected in blood, a finding suggesting that blood repertoires may reflect thyroid immune responses. During validation, the model predicted progression to ophthalmopathy a median of approximately six months ahead of onset, with more than 55% sensitivity and 72.22% specificity.

CDR1 and CDR2 (SQVTM, ANQGSEA) derive from the germline V gene. The CDR3 sequence holds 11 residues, the cysteine and phenylalanine included. Only the CDR3 portion is preserved as DNA: 33 bases, with reading frame beginning at the first base. Stable Graves' hyperthyroidism was defined as the absence of progression to ophthalmopathy over 18 months of follow-up. Hyperthyroidism patients were aged 18 to 65 years and newly diagnosed, with disease duration of less than 2 months. Patients with uncontrolled infections, other autoimmune diseases, pregnancy or lactation were excluded. Clinical symptoms, serum thyroxine and TRAb, thyroid ultrasound, and orbital computed tomography formed the basis for the diagnoses. Total RNA was extracted with Trizol reagent, and quality was checked on an Agilent 2100 Bioanalyzer. Amplification of TCR beta CDR3 regions was carried out from RNA transcripts. For the first round of RT-PCR on the TCR CDR3, the HTBI primer set was used together with the Qiagen OneStep RT-PCR kit. The libraries were constructed in a second round of multiplex PCR and then size-selected and purified. Paired-end sequencing of the libraries was performed with 100 bp reads on an Illumina HiSeq2000. The authors' analysis ran thus. SOAPnuke was used to process the raw data, removing reads that contained adapters or uncalled bases, had a mean Phred below 15, or lacked an exact match to the constant primer or identifier. High-quality paired reads were merged using COPE v1.2.5, and each unique nucleotide sequence was defined as a clonotype. MiTCR v1.1 was used to align clonotypes to the IMGT TRBV, TRBD and TRBJ reference segments. Analysis was restricted to V-J combinations with a frequency above 0.0001, which covered roughly 99% of repertoires. A TCS score was defined as the ratio of F50 (clonal expansion) to E x V (chaos), with BLOSUM62-based TCRdist applied between CDR3 peptides within each V-J. Welch's t-statistics and random forest reduced 450 to 600 V-J features to about 13, which were used in a naive Bayes classifier (R e1071). The similarity between thyroid and blood repertoires was quantified using the Morisita-Horn index. TCRdb trimmed public reads at Q25 via fastp, called clones via MiXCR and kept in-frame beta chains. Rows matching on CDR3 protein sequence are summarized as one entry with the most common DNA and genes. These V and J calls are TCRdb output, not the study's own analysis. In this sample the table shows about 540,000 distinct CDR3 sequences, under 60% of which occur a single time. The leading ten clones occupy approximately 7.5% of the sample.

This clonotype has just one count. The target of this receptor is not known. No clone much larger than this one lies a single base away; base qualities are absent. A single read makes a weak case. Sequenced sample: peripheral blood or thyroid tissue (not recorded which). The sequence links TRBV29-1 to TRBJ1-1; perhaps TRBD1 is the D gene, with 5 bases matching. This TCR came from a young woman with Graves' hyperthyroidism. In nucleotides, the sequence is TGCAGTGGGGCCGGGAACACTGAAGCTTTCTTT. This encodes CSGAGNTEAFF. Reference TRBV29-1 and TRBJ1-1 proteins supply the regions before and after the CDR3; the full variable domain is: SAVISQKPSRDICQRGTSLTIQCQVDSQVTMMFWYRQQPGQSLTLIATANQGSEATYESGFVIDKFPISRPNLTFSTLTVSNMSPEDSSIYLCSGAGNTEAFFGQGTRLTVV.